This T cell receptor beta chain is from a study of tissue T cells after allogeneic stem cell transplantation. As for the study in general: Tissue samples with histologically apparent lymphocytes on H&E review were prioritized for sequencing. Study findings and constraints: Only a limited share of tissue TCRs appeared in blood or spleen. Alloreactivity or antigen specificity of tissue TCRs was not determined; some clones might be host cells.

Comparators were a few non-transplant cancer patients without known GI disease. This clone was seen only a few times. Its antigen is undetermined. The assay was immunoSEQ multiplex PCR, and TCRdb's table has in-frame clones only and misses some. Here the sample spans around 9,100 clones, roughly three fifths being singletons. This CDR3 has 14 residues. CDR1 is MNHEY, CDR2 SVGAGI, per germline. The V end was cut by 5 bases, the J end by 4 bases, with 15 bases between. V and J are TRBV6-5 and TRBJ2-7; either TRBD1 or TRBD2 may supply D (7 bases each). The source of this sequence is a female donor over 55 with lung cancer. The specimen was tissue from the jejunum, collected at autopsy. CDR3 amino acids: CASSPTGRGYEQYF. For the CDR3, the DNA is TGTGCCAGCAGTCCGACAGGGAGGGGGTACGAGCAGTACTTC.